This entry lists 32 T cell receptor beta chains sequenced from one sample in a study of CD8 T cells in Susac syndrome. Random hexamers were used to reverse transcribe the RNA input (roughly 0.5 to 1 ug). TCRdb independently ran MiXCR on the immunoSEQ multiplex PCR reads; one entry per CDR3 protein. This table has 150,000 or so distinct CDR3 sequences, 95% to 96% appearing once. Sequencing was done on a sample of CD8+ T cells from PBMCs. These receptor sequences come from a human donor with multiple sclerosis.

V is TRBV29-1 and J is TRBJ1-1; D remains ambiguous. Germline V CDR1 and CDR2: SQVTM, ANQGSEA. With 5 bases removed from V and 0 bases from J, the gap between germline ends came to 7 bases. This CDR3 has 12 amino acids. CDR3 nucleotides: TGCAGCGTTCGAGGAATGAACACTGAAGCTTTCTTT. The encoded protein is CSVRGMNTEAFF.

The rearrangement uses TRBV30 and TRBJ1-1, with D tentatively TRBD1 (6 bases). Looked up from germline, CDR1 is GTSNPN and CDR2 is SVGIG (reference sequence). The CDR3 consists of 16 residues. The germline V and J ends were trimmed by 0 bases and 0 bases, with 14 bases remaining between them. The CDR3 here is CAWSVQGFGMNTEAFF. In DNA form, the CDR3 reads TGTGCCTGGAGTGTCCAGGGGTTCGGGATGAACACTGAAGCTTTCTTT. Full variable domain (remainder filled in from reference TRBV30 and TRBJ1-1): SQTIHQWPATLVQPVGSPLSLECTVEGTSNPNLYWYRQAAGRGLQLLFYSVGIGQISSEVPQNLSASRPQDRQFILSSKKLLLSDSGFYLCAWSVQGFGMNTEAFFGQGTRLTVV.

This sequence joins TRBV29-1 and TRBJ1-5; 9 bases fit TRBD1. Germline CDR1 is SQVTM and CDR2 is ANQGSEA. Trimming at V came to 5 bases and at J to 3 bases, leaving 2 bases not matched to a gene. The CDR3 spans 13 residues. The CDR3 nucleotides are TGCAGCGTTCGGACAGGGGTCAATCAGCCCCAGCATTTT. It encodes CSVRTGVNQPQHF. Drawing the rest from reference TRBV29-1 and TRBJ1-5, the complete variable domain is SAVISQKPSRDICQRGTSLTIQCQVDSQVTMMFWYRQQPGQSLTLIATANQGSEATYESGFVIDKFPISRPNLTFSTLTVSNMSPEDSSIYLCSVRTGVNQPQHFGDGTRLSIL.

This chain uses TRBV20-1 with TRBJ2-7; weak D call: TRBD1 (6 bases). This CDR3 spans 15 amino acids. Germline V gene lookup returns CDR1 DFQATT and CDR2 SNEGSKA (reference sequence). Trimming pared 6 bases from V and 3 bases from J, leaving 21 bases between. This chain's CDR3 is CSANGGHSSDYEQYF. CDR3 sequence (DNA): TGCAGTGCGAATGGGGGACACTCCTCGGACTACGAGCAGTACTTC.

The chain links TRBV30 to TRBJ2-7; no definite D call. Trimming left V 7 bases short and J 1 base short, with 14 bases between. Germline CDR1 and CDR2: GTSNPN and SVGIG (reference sequence). The CDR3 runs to 13 residues. The CDR3 DNA is TGTGCCTCGATCTCCGGGTTATCCTACGAGCAGTACTTC. Translating gives CASISGLSYEQYF.

V and J are TRBV5-1 and TRBJ2-3; D tentatively fits TRBD1 or TRBD2 (5 bases each). This CDR3 comprises 14 residues. Trimming shortened V by 5 bases and J by 4 bases, and 14 bases separated the two germline ends. Per the germline V gene, CDR1 is SGHRS and CDR2 is YFSETQ. The CDR3 spells CASSGAGQPDTQYF. The CDR3 DNA reads as TGCGCCAGCAGTGGGGCGGGTCAGCCAGATACGCAGTATTTT.

This clonotype was counted a few times. V gene TRBV13 combines with J gene TRBJ2-2, with TRBD2 identical over 9 bases. CDR3 length: 12 amino acids. Trimming cost V 7 bases and J 11 bases; bases outside gene matches: 5. Germline V lookup: CDR1 PRHDT, CDR2 FYEKMQ (reference sequence). CDR3 nucleotides: TGTGCCAGCAAGCGGGGGGAACCCGAGCTGTTTTTT. Translation: CASKRGEPELFF.

This sequence joins TRBV19 and TRBJ2-1; no reliable D call. In germline, CDR1 is LNHDA, CDR2 SQIVND (reference sequence). Trimming cost V 7 bases and J 2 bases, with 9 bases left between them. This CDR3 has 13 amino acids. This CDR3 reads CASTSSAYNEQFF. DNA for the CDR3: TGTGCCAGTACATCCTCCGCCTACAATGAGCAGTTCTTC.

This chain joins TRBV6-5 and TRBJ2-3; the D is unclear. Trimming took 2 bases from V and 3 from J, leaving 9 bases between them. Per the germline V gene, CDR1 is MNHEY and CDR2 is SVGAGI. The CDR3 totals 14 residues. CDR3 amino acids: CASSYPVGTDTQYF. DNA of the CDR3: TGTGCCAGCAGTTACCCGGTGGGGACAGATACGCAGTATTTT.

The chain recombines TRBV5-6 with TRBJ2-7; D unclear. This CDR3 is built from 13 residues. V was pared by 1 base and J by 3 bases, with 8 bases between. Germline V gives CDR1 SGHDT, CDR2 YYEEEE. The CDR3 region has the DNA TGTGCCAGCAGCTTGAAGCAGATCTACGAGCAGTACGTC. This translates into CASSLKQIYEQYV.

The genes are TRBV11-2 and TRBJ2-3; D is unresolved. V was pared by 4 bases and J by 6 bases, with 8 bases between. Germline values: CDR1 SGHAT, CDR2 FQNNGV. This CDR3 comprises 12 residues. The CDR3 region is CASSSGSDTQYF. Written as DNA, the CDR3 is TGTGCCAGCAGCTCTGGGTCGGATACGCAGTATTTT.

This rearrangement joins TRBV3-1 to TRBJ2-1; tentatively, D is TRBD2 (5 bases). The CDR3 is made up of 12 amino acids. V shed 7 bases and J shed 9 bases, with 13 bases lying between them. The germline V gene encodes CDR1 LGHDT and CDR2 YNNKEL (reference sequence). The CDR3 bases are TGTGCCAGCACCCTCCTAGAGGGTGAGCAGTTCTTC. Residues: CASTLLEGEQFF.

The V and J genes are TRBV6-2 or TRBV6-3 and TRBJ2-7; tentatively, D is TRBD1 (5 bases). The CDR3 spans 15 residues. Deletions cut 0 bases from V and 5 bases from J, with 14 bases between. Germline CDR1 and CDR2: MNHEY and SVGEGT. CDR3 sequence: CASSYSIQGWNEQYV. In DNA, the CDR3 is TGTGCCAGCAGTTACTCGATTCAGGGTTGGAACGAGCAGTACGTC.

This clonotype came up once. The chain joins TRBV5-8 to TRBJ2-7, with 11 bases that match TRBD1. V shed 7 bases and J 6 bases; nucleotides not matched to a gene: 9. From germline, CDR1 is SGHTS and CDR2 YDEGEE. The CDR3 runs 14 residues. The CDR3 protein is CASRSPGQGVEQYF. The CDR3 DNA reads TGTGCCAGCCGAAGCCCGGGACAGGGGGTCGAGCAGTACTTC.

This clonotype was seen once. The chain recombines TRBV2 with TRBJ2-5, with D possibly TRBD1 on 5 matching bases. V was clipped by 11 bases and J by 1 base, with 14 bases between them. The V gene's germline CDR1 is SNHLY and CDR2 FYNNEI. There are 13 residues in the CDR3. The CDR3 region is CALMGQIQETQYF. CDR3 bases: TGTGCCTTGATGGGGCAGATCCAAGAGACCCAGTACTTC. The full variable domain, rest sourced from reference TRBV2 and TRBJ2-5, is EPEVTQTPSHQVTQMGQEVILRCVPISNHLYFYWYRQILGQKVEFLVSFYNNEISEKSEIFDDQFSVERPDGSNFTLKIRSTKLEDSAMYFCALMGQIQETQYFGPGTRLLVL.

The V call is TRBV30, the J call TRBJ1-2; tentatively, D is TRBD1 (5 bases). CDR3 length: 14 residues. The V gene lost 0 bases and the J gene lost 3 bases, with 11 bases spanning the gap. Germline CDR1 is GTSNPN and CDR2 is SVGIG (reference sequence). In nucleotides, the CDR3 is TGTGCCTGGAGTGTCGCAGGGCTCGACTATGGCTACACCTTC. It translates to CAWSVAGLDYGYTF.

This chain uses TRBV6-5 with TRBJ2-5; D might be TRBD1 or TRBD2, each matching 5 bases. From germline, CDR1 is MNHEY and CDR2 SVGAGI. The CDR3 loop spans 16 amino acids. Trimming left V 4 bases short and J 5 bases short, with 20 bases between. DNA for the CDR3: TGTGCCAGCAGTTCCGGAGTCGGACGGGGACGGGAGACCCAGTACTTC. Residues: CASSSGVGRGRETQYF.

The J gene is TRBJ2-7, the V gene TRBV29-1, with D maybe TRBD1 (6 bases). V lost 4 bases, J lost 3 bases, and 22 bases lay in between. Germline CDR1 is SQVTM and CDR2 is ANQGSEA. CDR3 size: 16 residues. The CDR3 coding sequence is TGCAGCGTTGCCGTTGACAGGTCAAAGTACTACTACGAGCAGTACGTC. This translates into CSVAVDRSKYYYEQYV.

The genes are TRBV12-3 or TRBV12-4 and TRBJ2-2; D call uncertain. The V end lost 6 bases, the J end lost 3 bases, and 5 bases lay between the germline ends. The CDR3 is 12 amino acids. The CDR3 DNA reads as TGTGCCAGCAGAAGGGACACCGGGGAGCTGTTTTTT. Residues: CASRRDTGELFF.

This clonotype was observed once. V is TRBV12-3 or TRBV12-4 and J is TRBJ2-1; D possibly corresponds to TRBD2 (5 bases). The V gene lost 8 bases and the J gene lost 6 bases, with 8 bases spanning the gap. The CDR3 has 11 amino acids. CDR3 in DNA: TGTGCCAGCCGGGGTAGCAATGAGCAGTTCTTC. Protein: CASRGSNEQFF.

The chain joins TRBV19 to TRBJ2-7; possibly TRBD2 for D (6 bases). Trimming removed 6 bases at V and 4 bases at J, with 19 bases between. Germline V gene data show CDR1 as LNHDA and CDR2 as SQIVND (reference sequence). This CDR3 is 15 amino acids long. The CDR3 region is CASSAGILPTYEQYV. The CDR3 DNA reads TGTGCCAGTAGCGCGGGGATCTTACCCACGTACGAGCAGTACGTC.

The V gene is TRBV9, the J gene TRBJ2-2, with unresolved D. In germline, CDR1 is SGDLS, CDR2 YYNGEE. The germline V and J ends were trimmed by 5 bases and 4 bases, with 15 bases remaining between them. This CDR3 has 15 residues. This CDR3 is CASRADAATTGELFF. The CDR3 DNA sequence: TGTGCCAGCAGGGCCGACGCCGCGACCACCGGGGAGCTGTTTTTT. Together with reference TRBV9 and TRBJ2-2, the CDR3 gives the full variable domain: DSGVTQTPKHLITATGQRVTLRCSPRSGDLSVYWYQQSLDQGLQFLIQYYNGEERAKGNILERFSAQQFPDLHSELNLSSLELGDSALYFCASRADAATTGELFFGEGSRLTVL.

The rearrangement uses TRBV5-1 and TRBJ1-1, with no clear D. There are 13 residues in the CDR3. Germline V gene lookup returns CDR1 SGHRS and CDR2 YFSETQ. Trimming removed 2 bases from V and 1 base from J, with 6 bases in between. The CDR3 sequence is CASSFEGNTEAFF. CDR3 sequence (DNA): TGCGCCAGCAGCTTCGAAGGGAACACTGAAGCTTTCTTT.

This chain uses TRBV9 with TRBJ2-5; D not resolved. The CDR3 has 13 amino acids. Germline CDR1 is SGDLS and CDR2 is YYNGEE. V was clipped by 3 bases and J by 0 bases, with 6 bases between them. The CDR3 region has the DNA TGTGCCAGCAGCGAGGAGTACCAAGAGACCCAGTACTTC. This sequence encodes CASSEEYQETQYF.

J is TRBJ2-1 and V is TRBV7-9; D might be TRBD2 (6 bases). V lost 5 bases to trimming and J lost 8 bases, with 19 bases between them. From germline, CDR1 is SEHNR and CDR2 FQNEAQ (reference sequence). CDR3 size: 15 residues. The CDR3 nucleotides are TGTGCCAGCAGCACCCCGGGACTCCGGGTCGATGAGCAGTTCTTC. This codes for CASSTPGLRVDEQFF.

This chain connects TRBV10-1 to TRBJ1-2; possible D gene TRBD1, 6 bases. Germline CDR1 is WNHNN and CDR2 is SYGVQD (reference sequence). There are 13 residues in the CDR3. V was pared by 0 bases and J by 7 bases, with 9 bases between. Written as DNA, the CDR3 is TGCGCCAGCAGTGAGTCGGTGGGGGCTGGCTACACCTTC. Protein sequence: CASSESVGAGYTF.

The chain employs TRBV27 and TRBJ1-2, with a weak D call TRBD1 (5 bases). V was cut by 6 bases and J by 4 bases, with 18 bases left in between. This CDR3 has 15 residues. Germline V CDR1 and CDR2: MNHEY, SMNVEV (reference sequence). The CDR3 DNA follows: TGTGCCAGCAGCCCAGGCGGGGGGGTAGTCTATGGCTACACCTTC. It encodes CASSPGGGVVYGYTF.

The chain is built from TRBV7-9 and TRBJ2-3; 8 nucleotides align to TRBD1. The CDR3 has 15 residues. Germline trimming cut 3 bases from V and 5 bases from J; bases unmatched to any gene: 7. Germline values: CDR1 SEHNR, CDR2 FQNEAQ (reference sequence). CDR3 nucleotide sequence: TGTGCCAGCAGCTTGGCAGGGGGCGGAGGAGATACGCAGTATTTT. It codes for CASSLAGGGGDTQYF.

The chain combines TRBV29-1 with TRBJ1-2; D is ambiguous. V dropped 1 base and J dropped 6 bases, with 12 bases sitting between them. The length of the CDR3 is 13 residues. Germline CDR1 and CDR2: SQVTM and ANQGSEA. CDR3 bases: TGCAGCGTTGAAGGTGGCCCTTCCCATGGCTACACCTTC. It codes for CSVEGGPSHGYTF.

V and J are TRBV27 and TRBJ1-5, with D possibly TRBD1 on 6 matching bases. V was pared by 6 bases and J by 5 bases, with 17 bases between. Germline V lookup: CDR1 MNHEY, CDR2 SMNVEV (reference sequence). CDR3 length: 15 residues. The CDR3 sequence is CASSPLGGRDQPQHF. CDR3 nucleotide sequence: TGTGCCAGCAGCCCTTTAGGGGGAAGGGATCAGCCCCAGCATTTT.

This clonotype came up once. The chain uses TRBV9 and TRBJ2-7, with 8 bases identical to TRBD2. J was trimmed by 0 bases and V by 0 bases; bases with no gene match: 5. Germline V CDR1 and CDR2: SGDLS, YYNGEE. CDR3 length: 16 residues. In nucleotides, the CDR3 is TGTGCCAGCAGCGTAGGGCAAACTAGCGGCTCCTACGAGCAGTACTTC. Protein: CASSVGQTSGSYEQYF.

The V gene is TRBV29-1, the J gene TRBJ1-2, with 7 bases lining up with TRBD1. CDR3 size: 17 residues. From germline, CDR1 is SQVTM and CDR2 ANQGSEA. The V gene end was trimmed by 0 bases and the J gene end by 4 bases; junction bases not matched to a gene: 14. The CDR3: CSVEDKWQGGAFYGYTF. The CDR3 DNA reads as TGCAGCGTTGAAGATAAGTGGCAAGGGGGCGCATTCTATGGCTACACCTTC.